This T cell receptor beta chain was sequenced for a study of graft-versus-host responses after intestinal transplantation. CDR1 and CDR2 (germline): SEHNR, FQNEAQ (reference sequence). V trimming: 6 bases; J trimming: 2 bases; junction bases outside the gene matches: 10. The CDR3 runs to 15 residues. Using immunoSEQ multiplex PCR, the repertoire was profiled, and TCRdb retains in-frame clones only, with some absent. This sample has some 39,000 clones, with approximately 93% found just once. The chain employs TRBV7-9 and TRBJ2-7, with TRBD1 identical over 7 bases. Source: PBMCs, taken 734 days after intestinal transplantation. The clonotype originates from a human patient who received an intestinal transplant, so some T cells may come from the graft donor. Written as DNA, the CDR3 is TGTGCCAGCAGTTCCCGCACAGGGGCGACCTACGAGCAGTACTTC. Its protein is CASSSRTGATYEQYF.